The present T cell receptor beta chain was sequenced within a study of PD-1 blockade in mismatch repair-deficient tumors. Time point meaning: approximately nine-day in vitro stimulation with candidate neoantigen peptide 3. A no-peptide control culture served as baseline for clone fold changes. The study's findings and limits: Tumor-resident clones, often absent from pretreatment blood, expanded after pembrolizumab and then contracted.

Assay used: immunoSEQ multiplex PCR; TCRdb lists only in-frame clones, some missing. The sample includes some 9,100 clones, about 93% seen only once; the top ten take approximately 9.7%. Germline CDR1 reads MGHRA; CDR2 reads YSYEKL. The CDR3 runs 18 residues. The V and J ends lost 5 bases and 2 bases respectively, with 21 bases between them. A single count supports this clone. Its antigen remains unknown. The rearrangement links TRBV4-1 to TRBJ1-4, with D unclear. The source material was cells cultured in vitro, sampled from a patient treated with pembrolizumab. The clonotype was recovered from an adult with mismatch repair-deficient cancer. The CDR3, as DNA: TGCGCCAGCAGCTCTATTCCGTTCACCGGTTTCACTAATGAAAAACTGTTTTTT. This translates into CASSSIPFTGFTNEKLFF.